These 27 T cell receptor beta chains were sequenced from one sample in a study of blood T cell repertoires in COVID-19. Only in-frame clones appear in the TCRdb table, and some are missing; sequencing was by immunoSEQ multiplex PCR. This table has about 98,000 clones, about 80% appearing once. What was sequenced was peripheral blood. Receptor source: a man between 65 and 85 years old with acute or convalescent COVID-19.

The V call is TRBV20-1, the J call TRBJ1-3; the D is unclear. The CDR3 has 14 amino acids. CDR1 is DFQATT, CDR2 SNEGSKA, per germline (reference sequence). Trimming removed 3 bases at V and 0 bases at J, with 9 bases between. CDR3 region: CSASPPYSGNTIYF. CDR3 nucleotides: TGCAGTGCTAGTCCCCCTTACTCTGGAAACACCATATATTTT.

CDR3 amino acids: CASSPYDLGYGYTF. CDR3 DNA: TGTGCCAGCTCACCCTACGACTTAGGCTATGGCTACACCTTC. The chain has TRBV18 and TRBJ1-2; D ambiguous. Trimming left V 3 bases short and J 4 bases short, with 12 bases between. Germline CDR1 and CDR2: KGHSH and LQKENI. This CDR3 has 14 amino acids.

The chain carries TRBV30 and TRBJ2-7; 8 nucleotides agree with TRBD2. J gave up 3 bases and V 2 bases, and 9 bases lay outside the gene matches. The germline gives CDR1 GTSNPN, CDR2 SVGIG (reference sequence). CDR3 size: 15 residues. The CDR3 region has the DNA TGTGCCTGGAGTCGACCTCGGGGGGGAGGCTACGAGCAGTACTTC. It codes for CAWSRPRGGGYEQYF.

This chain links TRBV5-4 with TRBJ1-5; unclear D gene. Trimming took 2 bases from V and 0 from J, leaving 12 bases between them. Germline assignment: CDR1 SGHNT and CDR2 YYREEE (reference sequence). This CDR3 region has 16 residues. CDR3 protein: CASSFRSAGSNQPQHF. For the CDR3, the DNA is TGTGCCAGCAGCTTTCGTTCCGCGGGTAGCAATCAGCCCCAGCATTTT.

The V call is TRBV3-1 (or the pseudogene TRBV3-2), the J call TRBJ2-2, with D possibly being TRBD2 (5 bases). The CDR3 has 18 residues. Trimming removed 0 bases from V and 2 bases from J, with 16 bases in between. The germline V gene encodes CDR1 LGHDT and CDR2 YNNKEL (reference sequence). Written as DNA, the CDR3 is TGTGCCAGCAGCCAAGATCCCACCGGGAACTATAACACCGGGGAGCTGTTTTTT. This sequence encodes CASSQDPTGNYNTGELFF.

This clone has more than one count but fewer than ten. The rearrangement joins TRBV21-1 to TRBJ2-4; TRBD1 is the table's D call, not checked against the DNA. TRBV21-1 is classified as a pseudogene. CDR3 length: 16 residues. CDR3 residues: CASSKGSPLAKNIQYF. The CDR3 bases are TGTGCCAGCAGCAAAGGCAGTCCTCTAGCCAAAAACATTCAGTACTTC.

The V call is TRBV9, the J call TRBJ2-6, with 9 bases lining up with TRBD1. The germline CDR1 and CDR2 sequences are SGDLS and YYNGEE. Unmatched junction bases numbered 5, after V lost 3 bases and J lost 4 bases. The CDR3 has 16 residues. The CDR3 DNA sequence: TGTGCCAGCAGCGAACAGGGGGCGCACGGGGCCAACGTCCTGACTTTC. The encoded protein is CASSEQGAHGANVLTF.

The chain links TRBV28 to TRBJ1-4, with D possibly TRBD1 on 6 matching bases. From germline, CDR1 is MDHEN and CDR2 SYDVKM. V lost 3 bases and J lost 4, with 12 bases in between. The CDR3 has 15 amino acids. This CDR3 is CASSFRGRYNEKLFF. The CDR3 bases are TGTGCCAGCAGTTTCAGGGGACGTTATAATGAAAAACTGTTTTTT.

This clone has a handful of counts. The V call is TRBV5-1, the J call TRBJ2-7; 7 bases are shared with TRBD1. This CDR3 region has 15 residues. Germline-derived CDR1 and CDR2 are SGHRS and YFSETQ. V shed 3 bases and J 5 bases; nucleotides not matched to a gene: 11. CDR3 protein: CASSSPTGLIHEQYF. As DNA, the CDR3 is TGCGCCAGCAGCTCCCCGACAGGGCTCATCCACGAGCAGTACTTC.

The CDR3 region has the DNA TGTGCCAGCAGTTTACGGCAGGGGGGCTATGGCTACACCTTC. Amino acids: CASSLRQGGYGYTF. The V and J genes are TRBV27 and TRBJ1-2; 7 bases agree with TRBD1. CDR3 length: 14 amino acids. The germline gives CDR1 MNHEY, CDR2 SMNVEV (reference sequence). Unmatched junction bases numbered 4, after V lost 2 bases and J lost 4 bases.

The rearrangement links TRBV7-9 to TRBJ2-7; TRBD1 matches at 8 bases. The CDR3 consists of 16 residues. Germline lookup yields CDR1 SEHNR and CDR2 FQNEAQ (reference sequence). Trimming removed 6 bases from V and 3 bases from J; junction bases left unmatched: 13. CDR3 in DNA: TGTGCCAGCAGGCCATTGGGTACAGGGGGAGACTACGAGCAGTACTTC. It is translated as CASRPLGTGGDYEQYF.

The chain couples TRBV2 to TRBJ2-1; tentatively, D is TRBD2 (5 bases). The V gene's germline CDR1 is SNHLY and CDR2 FYNNEI. The V end was cut by 8 bases, the J end by 9 bases, with 8 bases between. The CDR3 is 10 amino acids. As DNA, the CDR3 is TGTGCCAGCGGAGGAAGTGAGCAGTTCTTC. Translated: CASGGSEQFF.

This clone came up a few times. J is TRBJ1-6 and V is TRBV7-2; 12 bases agree with TRBD1. CDR1 and CDR2 from the germline V gene are SGHTA and FQGNSA. This CDR3 is built from 17 residues. Trimming removed 1 base from V and 8 bases from J; junction bases left unmatched: 6. The CDR3 protein is CASSLEGTGGRYSPLHF. The DNA for the CDR3 is TGTGCCAGCAGCTTAGAGGGGACAGGGGGCCGCTATTCACCCCTCCACTTT.

The V call is TRBV6-2 or TRBV6-3, the J call TRBJ1-5; the match to TRBD1 covers 7 bases. V lost 2 bases to trimming and J lost 2 bases; unmatched junction nucleotides: 9. CDR3 length: 17 amino acids. The V gene's germline CDR1 is MNHEY and CDR2 SVGEGT. The CDR3 DNA sequence: TGTGCCAGCAGTTACCCCCCAGGGGGAAGGGGCAATCAGCCCCAGCATTTT. As protein: CASSYPPGGRGNQPQHF.

This clone has only a few counts. The junction departs from germline at one end; a sequencing error may be responsible. The V gene is TRBV5-8, the J gene TRBJ1-4; 10 nucleotides match TRBD1. The CDR3 has 12 amino acids. CDR1 and CDR2 from the germline V gene are SGHTS and YDEGEE. CDR3 loop: CASSTSWTGGGF. CDR3 in DNA: TGTGCCAGCAGCACATCTTGGACAGGGGGAGGTTTT.

The chain uses TRBV7-2 and TRBJ2-2; TRBD1 aligns across 7 bases. Trimming at V came to 3 bases and at J to 4 bases, leaving 2 bases not matched to a gene. Germline values: CDR1 SGHTA, CDR2 FQGNSA. The CDR3 is 14 amino acids. The chain's CDR3 is CASSLRQGTGELFF. CDR3 in DNA: TGTGCCAGCAGCTTGAGACAGGGCACCGGGGAGCTGTTTTTT.

The V gene is TRBV28, the J gene TRBJ1-1, with 12 bases that match TRBD1. Per germline, CDR1 MDHEN and CDR2 SYDVKM. Losses at the gene ends were 3 bases for V and 6 bases for J; bases not matched to a gene: 2. The CDR3 contains 14 residues. The CDR3 nucleotides are TGTGCCAGCAGTTTGGGGACAGGGGGCTCTGAAGCTTTCTTT. It codes for CASSLGTGGSEAFF.

This chain joins TRBV28 and TRBJ2-3; 7 bases line up with TRBD2. Per germline, CDR1 MDHEN and CDR2 SYDVKM. Germline trimming cut 8 bases from V and 0 bases from J; bases unmatched to any gene: 5. The CDR3 is 14 amino acids. CDR3 coding DNA: TGTGCCAGCGGGAGGGCTGCTAGCACAGATACGCAGTATTTT. It encodes CASGRAASTDTQYF. Drawing the rest from reference TRBV28 and TRBJ2-3, the complete variable domain is DVKVTQSSRYLVKRTGEKVFLECVQDMDHENMFWYRQDPGLGLRLIYFSYDVKMKEKGDIPEGYSVSREKKERFSLILESASTNQTSMYLCASGRAASTDTQYFGPGTRLTVL.

The chain uses TRBV6-5 and TRBJ2-3, with 8 bases aligning to TRBD1. This CDR3 has 16 amino acids. The germline CDR1 and CDR2 sequences are MNHEY and SVGAGI. With V trimmed by 0 bases and J by 3 bases, 5 bases remained unmatched. DNA of the CDR3: TGTGCCAGCAGTTACTCGACAGGGGTGGTGACAGATACGCAGTATTTT. Its protein is CASSYSTGVVTDTQYF.

This chain connects TRBV19 to TRBJ2-1, with D possibly TRBD2 on 5 matching bases. The CDR3 has 13 residues. Germline V gene sequence: CDR1 LNHDA, CDR2 SQIVND (reference sequence). The V and J ends lost 7 bases and 4 bases respectively, with 11 bases between them. The CDR3 reads CASNARTYNEQFF. CDR3 nucleotides: TGTGCCAGTAACGCGAGGACTTACAATGAGCAGTTCTTC.

The J gene is TRBJ2-1, the V gene TRBV5-4; D is perhaps TRBD1 (8 bases). Germline V gene lookup returns CDR1 SGHNT and CDR2 YYREEE (reference sequence). The CDR3 is 16 amino acids. Deletions cut 4 bases from V and 7 bases from J, with 21 bases between. CDR3 amino acids: CASSVQRGQDINEQFF. The CDR3 nucleotides are TGTGCCAGCAGCGTGCAGCGGGGACAGGACATAAATGAGCAGTTCTTC.

The V call is TRBV27, the J call TRBJ1-2; TRBD1 aligns across 7 bases. CDR3 length: 13 amino acids. The J segment lost 8 bases and the V segment lost 6 bases, leaving 9 bases of the junction unmatched. The germline CDR1 and CDR2 sequences are MNHEY and SMNVEV (reference sequence). Written as DNA, the CDR3 is TGTGCCAGCAGACCGACAGGGTCGGACGGCTACACCTTC. It specifies CASRPTGSDGYTF.

The V call is TRBV4-1, the J call TRBJ2-2; 9 nucleotides agree with TRBD2. Germline CDR1 MGHRA, CDR2 YSYEKL. The J segment lost 5 bases and the V segment lost 2 bases, leaving 9 bases of the junction unmatched. This CDR3 contains 17 residues. CDR3 protein: CASSQRGSGRGTGELFF. DNA of the CDR3: TGCGCCAGCAGCCAACGGGGTAGCGGGAGAGGGACCGGGGAGCTGTTTTTT.

This clone turned up a few times. The chain employs TRBV6-2 or TRBV6-3 and TRBJ2-3, with 9 bases that match TRBD2. Germline V lookup: CDR1 MNHEY, CDR2 SVGEGT. This CDR3 contains 14 residues. Trimming took 6 bases from V and 4 from J; bases not matched to a gene: 5. CDR3 bases: TGTGCCAGCAGCCATAGCGGGAGCCCAGATACGCAGTATTTT. As protein: CASSHSGSPDTQYF.

The V and J genes are TRBV27 and TRBJ2-3, with 7 bases identical to TRBD1. Germline-derived CDR1 and CDR2 are MNHEY and SMNVEV (reference sequence). This CDR3 is 14 amino acids long. Trimming took 5 bases from V and 2 from J; bases not matched to a gene: 4. The CDR3 region has the DNA TGTGCCAGCAGTATCGGGACAGCCACAGATACGCAGTATTTT. It codes for CASSIGTATDTQYF.

The chain links TRBV3-1 (or the pseudogene TRBV3-2) to TRBJ1-1; tentatively, D is TRBD1 (6 bases). V lost 0 bases, J lost 9 bases, and 17 bases lay in between. CDR1 is LGHDT, CDR2 YNNKEL, per germline (reference sequence). This CDR3 contains 15 residues. CDR3 nucleotides: TGTGCCAGCAGCCAAGATACAGGGCCGGAACTTAAAGCTTTCTTT. Residues: CASSQDTGPELKAFF.

The chain combines TRBV15 with TRBJ2-5; D is unclear. This CDR3 spans 13 amino acids. Trimming removed 2 bases from V and 5 bases from J, with 9 bases in between. Germline CDR1 and CDR2: LNHNV and YYDKDF (reference sequence). The CDR3 DNA reads TGTGCCACCAGCAGACTAGGTGGGGAGACCCAGTACTTC. Its protein product is CATSRLGGETQYF.